The present entry profiles one T cell receptor (beta chain) with its context. Its target is not known. Each CDR3 protein is one row after TCRdb ran MiXCR on the RT-PCR reads. The sample shows 590,000 or so distinct CDR3 sequences, 14% of them seen only once. Trimming shortened V by 2 bases and J by 5 bases, and 10 bases separated the two germline ends. The germline CDR1 and CDR2 sequences are SNHLY and FYNNEI. The CDR3 consists of 13 residues. This entry comes from a study of response to subunit inactivated influenza vaccine. Broader study findings: That few new T cells are recruited by each seasonal influenza vaccination was the authors' suggestion.

This sequence joins TRBV2 and TRBJ2-7; D not resolved. The material sequenced was PBMCs from blood, taken about 14 days before vaccination. The receptor was derived from a man in his fifties or sixties who received an inactivated influenza vaccine. This chain's CDR3 is CASSEIGGDEQYF. Here the CDR3 DNA reads TGTGCCAGCAGTGAAATCGGTGGGGACGAGCAGTACTTC.